This T cell receptor (beta chain) was identified during a study of molecular identifiers for immune sequencing clone quantification (dated by TCRdb to the late 2010s). Study-level background: For a replicate experiment, RNA from around 18,000 or 91,000 naive CD8 T cells was divided into five aliquots, and four of the five aliquots were sequenced. The study was a methods study using CD8 T cells to benchmark molecular-identifier clustering-based TCR repertoire sequencing (MIDCIRS) and TCR RNA copy counting. The research as a whole found: Highly expanded clone sizes could be underestimated because identical TCR molecules may share a barcode. Naive libraries contained spiked-in Jurkat TCR RNA (roughly 10 copies' worth), which is not part of the donor repertoire. When barcode sub-clustering was omitted, TCR diversity was inflated by chimeric consensus sequences, with chimeras reaching as high as 47%. Spiked-in Jurkat TCR RNA equivalent to a single cell was reported to be detectable even among approximately 1 million naive CD8 T cells. About three recovered TCR RNA copies per cell were obtained by modeling, versus around 9.8 by digital PCR, implying a capture efficiency of 25% to 35%. Clones above 20 RNA copies held over 97% of molecules in CMV-specific effector cells but under 1% in naive cells.

This clonotype was observed many times. It lacks a known antigen. Base qualities are not at hand, and no much larger clone is one base apart. The method behind the library was PCR. TCRdb lists the instrument as Illumina HiSeq 4000. Bulk TCR libraries were prepared as previously described, using TCR primers listed in Table S5. The Qiagen AllPrep DNA/RNA kit was used to purify total RNA. Before analysis, reads from multiple sequencing runs of one library were combined. Regarding the original processing steps: Reads were retained only if an exact TCR constant sequence was present, and the retained reads were trimmed to 150 nt and grouped according to their 12-nt molecular barcodes. Reads within each barcode group were sub-clustered using a 15% Levenshtein threshold, and quality-weighted consensus sequences were constructed for each RNA molecule. Non-functional sequences were removed, as were lower-count sequences one edit away from another. On the basis of fitting two negative binomial distributions, barcode sub-clusters with fewer than 20% of the maximum read count were discarded. The raw public reads went through TCRdb reprocessing: fastp at Q25, MiXCR clone calling, in-frame beta chains kept. Rows merge per CDR3 protein into single entries with the most common DNA and genes. The V and J calls follow TCRdb's processing rather than the paper's. The sample contains about 640,000 distinct CDR3 sequences, just under 20% of them found a single time. Jointly, the top ten make up around 0.86% of the sample.

Libraries of naive CD8 T cells were built from approximately 20,000 to 1,000,000 sorted cells, with 10%, 30% or 50% of the purified RNA used. On a BD FACSAria II, naive CD8 T cells were FACS-sorted as CD8+CD4-CCR7+CD45RA+ and collected into RLT Plus buffer. Detection sensitivity was tested by spiking Jurkat RNA equal to some 11 TCR copies' worth into samples containing roughly 18,000-1,000,000 naive CD8 T cells. CD8 T cells were enriched with RosetteSep CD8+ T Cell Enrichment Cocktail and Ficoll-Paque, followed by ACK red cell lysis. Material: naive CD8+ T cells from blood, with Jurkat cell RNA spiked in. Sample cell subset or site, as interpreted from the label and publication: FACS-sorted CD8+CD4-CCR7+CD45RA+ naive T cells. The sequence came from a human donor in good health. Some libraries in this study had Jurkat cell RNA spiked in.

The sequenced DNA: TGTGCCAGCAGTTTAGGATTTGGGCAAACCTACGAGCAGTACTTC. Protein translation: CASSLGFGQTYEQYF. In this chain, TRBV12-3 or TRBV12-4 is recombined with TRBJ2-7; the D gene cannot be resolved reliably. The CDR3, from cysteine to phenylalanine, totals 15 residues. Here the CDR3 DNA is all that survives: 45 bases in frame from base 1. Trimming costs V 1 base and J 2 bases, and their ends lie 12 bases apart.